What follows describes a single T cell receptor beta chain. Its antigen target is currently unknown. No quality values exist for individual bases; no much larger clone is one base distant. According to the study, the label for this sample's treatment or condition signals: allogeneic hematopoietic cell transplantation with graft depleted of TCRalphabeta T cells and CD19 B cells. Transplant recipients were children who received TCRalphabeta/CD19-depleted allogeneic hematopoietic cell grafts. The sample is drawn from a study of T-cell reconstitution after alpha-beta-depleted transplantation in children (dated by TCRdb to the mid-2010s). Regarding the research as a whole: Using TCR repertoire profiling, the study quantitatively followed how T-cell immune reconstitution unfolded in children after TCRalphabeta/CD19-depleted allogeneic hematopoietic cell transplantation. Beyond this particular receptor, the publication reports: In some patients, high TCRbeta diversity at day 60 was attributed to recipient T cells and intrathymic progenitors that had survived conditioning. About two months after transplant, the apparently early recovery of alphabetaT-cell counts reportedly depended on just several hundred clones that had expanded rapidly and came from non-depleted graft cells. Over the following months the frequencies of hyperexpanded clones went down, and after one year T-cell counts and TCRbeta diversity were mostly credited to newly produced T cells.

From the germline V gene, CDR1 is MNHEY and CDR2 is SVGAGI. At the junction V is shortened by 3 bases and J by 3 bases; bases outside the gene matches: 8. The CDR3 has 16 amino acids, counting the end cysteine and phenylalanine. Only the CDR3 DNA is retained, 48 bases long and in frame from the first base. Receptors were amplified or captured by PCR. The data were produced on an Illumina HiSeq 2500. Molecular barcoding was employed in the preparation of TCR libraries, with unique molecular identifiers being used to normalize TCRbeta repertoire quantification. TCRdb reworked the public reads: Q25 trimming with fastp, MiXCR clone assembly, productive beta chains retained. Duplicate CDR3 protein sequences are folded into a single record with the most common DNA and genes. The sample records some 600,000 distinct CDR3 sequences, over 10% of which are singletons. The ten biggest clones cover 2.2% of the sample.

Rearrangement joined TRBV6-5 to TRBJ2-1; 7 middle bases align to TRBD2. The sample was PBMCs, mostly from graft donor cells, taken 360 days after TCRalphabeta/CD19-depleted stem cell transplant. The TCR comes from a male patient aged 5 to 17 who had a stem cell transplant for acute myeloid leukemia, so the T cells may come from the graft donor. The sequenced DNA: TGTGCCAGCAGTTATCTAAACCTAGCGGACTACAATGAGCAGTTCTTC. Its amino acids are CASSYLNLADYNEQFF.